The rows below give T cell receptor beta chains drawn from one sample of a study of blood T cell repertoires in COVID-19. The repertoire was sequenced with immunoSEQ multiplex PCR; TCRdb's copy has only in-frame clones and lacks some. The sample lists about 71,000 clones, about four fifths seen once, with 28% in the top ten. Sequenced: peripheral blood. The receptor source for this set is an older man with acute or convalescent COVID-19. Both conserved end residues are part of each CDR3. The D gene is left open where the match is weak. Clone size is not always given. Where it is, it says once, few, many or a class for expanded clones.

v_call: TRBV30; d_call: .; clone_size: .; j_call: TRBJ2-7; cdr3_nt: TGTGCCTGGCTTAACAGGAGAGGGGGTTACGAGCAGTACTTC; cdr3_aa: CAWLNRRGGYEQYF
v_call: TRBV19; d_call: .; clone_size: .; j_call: TRBJ1-1; cdr3_nt: TGTGCCAGTAGCGACAGCATGAACACTGAAGCTTTCTTT; cdr3_aa: CASSDSMNTEAFF
v_call: TRBV3-1/TRBV3-2; d_call: TRBD1; clone_size: once; j_call: TRBJ1-1; cdr3_nt: TGTGCCAGCAGCCTACAGGGGGCGGAAAGGACTGAAGCTTTCTTT; cdr3_aa: CASSLQGAERTEAFF
v_call: TRBV18; d_call: TRBD1; clone_size: .; j_call: TRBJ2-7; cdr3_nt: TGTGCCAGCTCACCGGGACAGGGGACCTCCTACGAGCAGTACTTC; cdr3_aa: CASSPGQGTSYEQYF
v_call: TRBV6-1; d_call: TRBD1; clone_size: .; j_call: TRBJ1-2; cdr3_nt: TGTGCCAGCAGTGAAGTTTCAGGGGGCGATGGCTACACCTTC; cdr3_aa: CASSEVSGGDGYTF
v_call: TRBV9; d_call: TRBD1; clone_size: few; j_call: TRBJ1-2; cdr3_nt: TGTGCCAGCAGCGTAGCTCACCCAGGGGGAGACTATGGCTACACCTTC; cdr3_aa: CASSVAHPGGDYGYTF
v_call: TRBV2; d_call: .; clone_size: .; j_call: TRBJ2-1; cdr3_nt: TGTGCCAGCACAATTGGACAGCACAATGAGCAGTTCTTC; cdr3_aa: CASTIGQHNEQFF
v_call: TRBV28; d_call: .; clone_size: .; j_call: TRBJ2-7; cdr3_nt: TGTGCCAGCACAGGGCAGGCGGGGGAGCAGTACTTC; cdr3_aa: CASTGQAGEQYF
v_call: TRBV29-1; d_call: .; clone_size: .; j_call: TRBJ1-1; cdr3_nt: TGCAGCGTGACCGGGGTGAACACTGAAGCTTTCTTT; cdr3_aa: CSVTGVNTEAFF
v_call: TRBV9; d_call: .; clone_size: once; j_call: TRBJ1-5; cdr3_nt: TGTGCCAGCAGCGCAAACCAGGGAAATCAGCCCCAGCATTTT; cdr3_aa: CASSANQGNQPQHF
v_call: TRBV5-4; d_call: .; clone_size: .; j_call: TRBJ1-2; cdr3_nt: TGTGCCAGCAGCTGGCCCTCCGGGGGGCTGAACTATGGCTACACCTTC; cdr3_aa: CASSWPSGGLNYGYTF
v_call: TRBV24-1; d_call: .; clone_size: .; j_call: TRBJ2-5; cdr3_nt: TGTGCCACCAGTGATCCCGGATTTCGGCGGGAGACCCAGTACTTC; cdr3_aa: CATSDPGFRRETQYF
v_call: TRBV9; d_call: .; clone_size: .; j_call: TRBJ2-5; cdr3_nt: TGTGCCAGCAGCGGAGGAGGGGAGGAGACCCAGTACTTC; cdr3_aa: CASSGGGEETQYF
v_call: TRBV4-1; d_call: .; clone_size: .; j_call: TRBJ1-2; cdr3_nt: TGCGCCAGCAGCCAAGCACAGGCAGATAACTATGGCTACACCTTC; cdr3_aa: CASSQAQADNYGYTF
v_call: TRBV5-5; d_call: TRBD1; clone_size: .; j_call: TRBJ1-2; cdr3_nt: TGTGCCAGCAGCTTGGTTGCAGGGGGTTGGAATGGCTACACCTTC; cdr3_aa: CASSLVAGGWNGYTF
v_call: TRBV5-4; d_call: TRBD2; clone_size: .; j_call: TRBJ2-2; cdr3_nt: TGTGCCAGCAGCTTCGCTAGCGGTAACACCGGGGAGCTGTTTTTT; cdr3_aa: CASSFASGNTGELFF
v_call: TRBV9; d_call: TRBD2; clone_size: .; j_call: TRBJ2-3; cdr3_nt: TGTGCCAGCAGCGGGGGACTAGCGGAAATCACAGATACGCAGTATTTT; cdr3_aa: CASSGGLAEITDTQYF
v_call: TRBV19; d_call: .; clone_size: .; j_call: TRBJ1-1; cdr3_nt: TGTGCCAGTAGTGTGAGGGATGGGACTGAAGCTTTCTTT; cdr3_aa: CASSVRDGTEAFF
v_call: TRBV7-2; d_call: .; clone_size: .; j_call: TRBJ1-1; cdr3_nt: TGTGCCAGCAGCTTAATGGCCCGGAACACTGAAGCTTTCTTT; cdr3_aa: CASSLMARNTEAFF
v_call: TRBV7-2; d_call: .; clone_size: .; j_call: TRBJ2-4; cdr3_nt: TGTGCCAGCAGTCCAGGGGCCAAAAACATTCAGTACTTC; cdr3_aa: CASSPGAKNIQYF
v_call: TRBV9; d_call: .; clone_size: .; j_call: TRBJ1-2; cdr3_nt: TGTGCCAGCAGCACTCAAACCGGGGTAAACTATGGCTACACCTTC; cdr3_aa: CASSTQTGVNYGYTF
v_call: TRBV4-3; d_call: .; clone_size: .; j_call: TRBJ2-4; cdr3_nt: TGCGCCAGCAGCCAAGGTGTCACAGGGCAAAACATTCAGTACTTC; cdr3_aa: CASSQGVTGQNIQYF
v_call: TRBV2; d_call: TRBD2; clone_size: .; j_call: TRBJ2-3; cdr3_nt: TGTGCCAGCAGTGCCGACAGGTTTAGCGGGAGGGCCCGAGATACGCAGTATTTT; cdr3_aa: CASSADRFSGRARDTQYF
v_call: TRBV29-1; d_call: TRBD1; clone_size: few; j_call: TRBJ2-7; cdr3_nt: TGCAGCGTTGGCCTCCTGGGACAGACAGTCACCTACGAGCAGTACTTC; cdr3_aa: CSVGLLGQTVTYEQYF
v_call: TRBV10-3; d_call: .; clone_size: .; j_call: TRBJ2-2; cdr3_nt: TGTGCCATCAGACAGGGCGCCGGGGAGCTGTTTTTT; cdr3_aa: CAIRQGAGELFF
v_call: TRBV16; d_call: .; clone_size: .; j_call: TRBJ1-2; cdr3_nt: TGTGCCAGCAGCCAATCCACACTCCTCCAGCGGTATGGCTACACCTTC; cdr3_aa: CASSQSTLLQRYGYTF
v_call: TRBV30; d_call: TRBD2; clone_size: .; j_call: TRBJ2-1; cdr3_nt: TGTGCCTGGAGTCGAGCGGGAGTAGGGTACAATGAGCAGTTCTTC; cdr3_aa: CAWSRAGVGYNEQFF
v_call: TRBV18; d_call: TRBD2; clone_size: .; j_call: TRBJ2-7; cdr3_nt: TGTGCCAGCTCACCGGGAGGACTAGCGGCCTCCTACGAGCAGTACTTC; cdr3_aa: CASSPGGLAASYEQYF
v_call: TRBV4-1; d_call: .; clone_size: few; j_call: TRBJ2-7; cdr3_nt: TGCGCCAGCAGCCAAGAGTGGGCAGGGACCTACGAGCAGTACTTC; cdr3_aa: CASSQEWAGTYEQYF
v_call: TRBV2; d_call: .; clone_size: .; j_call: TRBJ1-6; cdr3_nt: TGTGCCAGCAGTGGGGAAGGGAGCTCACCCCTCCACTTT; cdr3_aa: CASSGEGSSPLHF
v_call: TRBV19; d_call: TRBD2; clone_size: .; j_call: TRBJ2-5; cdr3_nt: TGTGCCAGTAGTAGACAGAATCCGGGACTAGCGGGAGGCCAAGAGACCCAGTACTTC; cdr3_aa: CASSRQNPGLAGGQETQYF
v_call: TRBV19; d_call: .; clone_size: .; j_call: TRBJ2-2; cdr3_nt: TGTGCCAGTGCATCTAGTGGACTAAGGGCTTTCTTACGGGAGCTGTTTTTT; cdr3_aa: CASASSGLRAFLRELFF
v_call: TRBV7-3; d_call: TRBD2; clone_size: .; j_call: TRBJ2-1; cdr3_nt: TGTGCCAGCAGCACTAAGCGGGATGCGAAGACCTACAATGAGCAGTTCTTC; cdr3_aa: CASSTKRDAKTYNEQFF
v_call: TRBV5-1; d_call: .; clone_size: .; j_call: TRBJ1-1; cdr3_nt: TGCGCCAGCAGCTTGGCTCCTACCCTAAGCCGGGTGAACACTGAAGCTTTCTTT; cdr3_aa: CASSLAPTLSRVNTEAFF
v_call: TRBV3-1/TRBV3-2; d_call: TRBD2; clone_size: .; j_call: TRBJ2-7; cdr3_nt: TGTGCCAGCAGCCCGAACCTGGGGGGGAGTATCGCCTACGAGCAGTACTTC; cdr3_aa: CASSPNLGGSIAYEQYF
v_call: TRBV19; d_call: TRBD1; clone_size: few; j_call: TRBJ1-2; cdr3_nt: TGTGCCAGTCAAAATCAGGGGGAAGCTTACTATGGCTACACCTTC; cdr3_aa: CASQNQGEAYYGYTF
v_call: TRBV24-1; d_call: TRBD1; clone_size: .; j_call: TRBJ2-7; cdr3_nt: TGTGCCACCAGTGATCAGGGGGTCGACGAGCAGTACTTC; cdr3_aa: CATSDQGVDEQYF
v_call: TRBV6-2/TRBV6-3; d_call: TRBD1; clone_size: .; j_call: TRBJ1-2; cdr3_nt: TGTGCCAGCAGTTACGAGGGGGCCCCTAACTATGGCTACACCTTC; cdr3_aa: CASSYEGAPNYGYTF
v_call: TRBV4-2; d_call: TRBD2; clone_size: once; j_call: TRBJ2-2; cdr3_nt: TGTGCCAGCAGCCAAGGCGGGAGCTCCGGGGAGCTGTTTTTT; cdr3_aa: CASSQGGSSGELFF
v_call: TRBV29-1; d_call: TRBD1; clone_size: .; j_call: TRBJ2-1; cdr3_nt: TGCAGCGTAGAGCTACCGGGACAGGGGCGAAGGGATGAGCAGTTCTTC; cdr3_aa: CSVELPGQGRRDEQFF
v_call: TRBV29-1; d_call: .; clone_size: .; j_call: TRBJ1-5; cdr3_nt: TGCAGCGTTGAAGATAGCAGCAATCAGCCCCAGCATTTT; cdr3_aa: CSVEDSSNQPQHF
v_call: TRBV19; d_call: .; clone_size: .; j_call: TRBJ1-1; cdr3_nt: TGTGCCAGTATTCGGGACACCCAGGCCACTGAAGCTTTCTTT; cdr3_aa: CASIRDTQATEAFF
v_call: TRBV6-5; d_call: .; clone_size: .; j_call: TRBJ2-2; cdr3_nt: TGTGCCAGCATCAAGGGGGTCAACACCGGGGAGCTGTTTTTT; cdr3_aa: CASIKGVNTGELFF
v_call: TRBV5-1; d_call: .; clone_size: .; j_call: TRBJ2-6; cdr3_nt: TGCGCCAGCGGGAGCTCTGGGGCCAACGTCCTGACTTTC; cdr3_aa: CASGSSGANVLTF
v_call: TRBV12-3/TRBV12-4; d_call: .; clone_size: .; j_call: TRBJ1-1; cdr3_nt: TGTGCCAGCAGCCGAAAGACGGGAGCTTTCTTT; cdr3_aa: CASSRKTGAFF
v_call: TRBV6-5; d_call: .; clone_size: few; j_call: TRBJ1-1; cdr3_nt: TGTGCCAGCAGTTACCAGCGTGAAGCTTTCTTT; cdr3_aa: CASSYQREAFF
v_call: TRBV9; d_call: TRBD1; clone_size: .; j_call: TRBJ2-2; cdr3_nt: TGTGCCAGCAGCCCCCTGAGAGCCAGGGGGACCGGGGAGCTGTTTTTT; cdr3_aa: CASSPLRARGTGELFF
v_call: TRBV18; d_call: .; clone_size: .; j_call: TRBJ1-1; cdr3_nt: TGTGCCAGCTCACCGGCAGGGCTTGAAGCTTTCTTT; cdr3_aa: CASSPAGLEAFF
v_call: TRBV27; d_call: TRBD2; clone_size: .; j_call: TRBJ2-3; cdr3_nt: TGTGCCAGCAGTACCGGGACTAGCGGACTAGATACGCAGTATTTT; cdr3_aa: CASSTGTSGLDTQYF
v_call: TRBV6-5; d_call: TRBD2; clone_size: .; j_call: TRBJ2-7; cdr3_nt: TGTGCCAGCAGTCGGGGGGTTGAGGAGGAGCAGTACTTC; cdr3_aa: CASSRGVEEEQYF
v_call: TRBV2; d_call: TRBD1; clone_size: .; j_call: TRBJ1-1; cdr3_nt: TGTGCCAGCAGACAGGACAGGGGAAGAACTGAAGCTTTCTTT; cdr3_aa: CASRQDRGRTEAFF
v_call: TRBV5-8; d_call: TRBD2; clone_size: .; j_call: TRBJ2-1; cdr3_nt: TGTGCCAGCAGCTTGGGGATTTGGGGACTAGAAAACAATGAGCAGTTCTTC; cdr3_aa: CASSLGIWGLENNEQFF
v_call: TRBV19; d_call: .; clone_size: once; j_call: TRBJ1-2; cdr3_nt: TGTGCCAGTACCAGGAGGTCGGGGGGCTACACCTTC; cdr3_aa: CASTRRSGGYTF
v_call: TRBV10-3; d_call: .; clone_size: .; j_call: TRBJ2-2; cdr3_nt: TGTGCCATCAAAGCCGGTGAACAGGCCGGGGAGCTGTTTTTT; cdr3_aa: CAIKAGEQAGELFF
v_call: TRBV6-4; d_call: TRBD1; clone_size: .; j_call: TRBJ2-7; cdr3_nt: TGTGCCAGCAGTGGGGAACGGACAGGGGCATCCTACGAGCAGTACTTC; cdr3_aa: CASSGERTGASYEQYF
v_call: TRBV2; d_call: .; clone_size: .; j_call: TRBJ1-2; cdr3_nt: TGTGCCGGGGGGGAGGATCGGTCGGACTATGGCTACACCTTC; cdr3_aa: CAGGEDRSDYGYTF
v_call: TRBV18; d_call: .; clone_size: few; j_call: TRBJ1-1; cdr3_nt: TGTGCCAGCTCACCACCGTCCCAGGGATACACTGAAGCTTTCTTT; cdr3_aa: CASSPPSQGYTEAFF